One and the same sample provided the 23 T cell receptor beta chains below, sequenced in a study of blood T cell repertoires in COVID-19. Repertoires were generated with immunoSEQ multiplex PCR, while TCRdb's copy carries only in-frame clones and drops some. The profile shows 200,000 to 250,000 clones, 85% of them singletons. The material sequenced was peripheral blood. The receptors here all came from an older woman with active or convalescent COVID-19.

The gene calls are TRBV5-4 and TRBJ1-3; 11 bases map to TRBD1. V gave up 3 bases and J gave up 7 bases; unmatched junction bases: 0. The CDR3 runs to 13 residues. The V gene's germline CDR1 is SGHNT and CDR2 YYREEE (reference sequence). Here the CDR3 reads CASSWDRGNTIYF. CDR3 bases: TGTGCCAGCAGCTGGGACAGGGGGAACACCATATATTTT.

V is TRBV5-1 and J is TRBJ1-6; D ambiguous. Per the germline V gene, CDR1 is SGHRS and CDR2 is YFSETQ. V dropped 3 bases and J dropped 6 bases, with 13 bases sitting between them. CDR3 size: 15 residues. CDR3 sequence (DNA): TGCGCCAGCAGCTCCAACACCAACCCTAATTCACCCCTCCACTTT. Translated: CASSSNTNPNSPLHF.

The chain has TRBV5-8 and TRBJ1-1, with a tentative D call TRBD1 (6 bases). V gave up 4 bases and J gave up 0 bases, with 13 bases separating them. This CDR3 is built from 15 residues. Germline values: CDR1 SGHTS, CDR2 YDEGEE. The CDR3, as DNA: TGTGCCAGCAGCGTACAGGGATACATGAACACTGAAGCTTTCTTT. Encoded protein: CASSVQGYMNTEAFF.

The gene calls are TRBV5-1 and TRBJ1-1; no clear D gene. CDR1 and CDR2 from the germline V gene are SGHRS and YFSETQ. This CDR3 contains 14 residues. V was cut by 5 bases and J by 5 bases, with 16 bases left in between. Here the CDR3 reads CASSSTERRTEAFF. The CDR3 DNA reads as TGCGCCAGCAGTTCTACAGAGAGAAGGACTGAAGCTTTCTTT.

The chain has TRBV5-5 and TRBJ1-4; a weak D match, TRBD1 (6 bases). Germline V gene sequence: CDR1 SGHKS, CDR2 YYEKEE (reference sequence). Trimming removed 4 bases from V and 2 bases from J, with 12 bases in between. The CDR3 runs to 15 residues. CDR3 DNA sequence: TGTGCCAGCAGCCCGAGGGGGACCACTAATGAAAAACTGTTTTTT. Protein sequence: CASSPRGTTNEKLFF.

The chain combines TRBV7-2 with TRBJ2-1; D is unresolved. V was shortened by 5 bases and J by 3 bases, with 14 bases between the two germline ends. The V gene's germline CDR1 is SGHTA and CDR2 FQGNSA. This CDR3 comprises 15 residues. CDR3 sequence (DNA): TGTGCCAGCAGCGTTGACACACTGATCTACAATGAGCAGTTCTTC. It translates to CASSVDTLIYNEQFF.

This chain uses TRBV18 with TRBJ2-5; 7 bases agree with TRBD2. CDR1 is KGHSH and CDR2 is LQKENI in the germline V gene. The CDR3 loop spans 16 amino acids. The V and J ends lost 3 bases and 0 bases, in that order; junction bases with no gene match: 7. CDR3 in amino acids: CASSPPGLRYQETQYF. In nucleotides, the CDR3 is TGTGCCAGCTCACCTCCGGGACTACGATACCAAGAGACCCAGTACTTC.

The chain recombines TRBV30 with TRBJ1-2; D call uncertain. This CDR3 is built from 13 residues. CDR1 and CDR2 (germline): GTSNPN, SVGIG (reference sequence). The V and J ends lost 4 bases and 8 bases respectively, with 17 bases between them. The CDR3 bases are TGTGCCTGGATTCCCACACCGGGGAAAGGCTACACCTTC. The encoded protein is CAWIPTPGKGYTF.

The chain joins TRBV11-1 to TRBJ1-1; no firm D call. Germline CDR1 SGHAT, CDR2 FQDESV (reference sequence). Trimming removed 7 bases from V and 1 base from J, with 7 bases in between. The CDR3 covers 12 residues. CDR3: CASTEGNTEAFF. The CDR3 DNA reads TGTGCCAGCACCGAGGGGAACACTGAAGCTTTCTTT. The whole variable domain, filled in from reference TRBV11-1 and TRBJ1-1, reads EAEVAQSPRYKITEKSQAVAFWCDPISGHATLYWYRQILGQGPELLVQFQDESVVDDSQLPKDRFSAERLKGVDSTLKIQPAELGDSAMYLCASTEGNTEAFFGQGTRLTVV.

V is TRBV9 and J is TRBJ2-5, with D maybe TRBD2 (6 bases). V lost 0 bases, J lost 0 bases, and 12 bases lay in between. The CDR3 has 16 residues. The V gene's germline CDR1 is SGDLS and CDR2 YYNGEE. The CDR3 DNA is TGTGCCAGCAGCGTAGGCATAGCGGACTACCAAGAGACCCAGTACTTC. Translating gives CASSVGIADYQETQYF.

The chain joins TRBV5-4 to TRBJ2-2; 16 nucleotides match TRBD2. Per germline, CDR1 SGHNT and CDR2 YYREEE (reference sequence). V was pared by 4 bases and J by 4 bases, with 4 bases of the junction left unmatched. CDR3 size: 17 residues. CDR3 residues: CASSTGTSGGATGELFF. The DNA of the CDR3 is TGTGCCAGCAGCACTGGGACTAGCGGGGGGGCCACCGGGGAGCTGTTTTTT.

As to this clone: Other nucleotide sequences in the sample specify the same CDR3. V and J are TRBV10-3 and TRBJ1-6; a possible D gene is TRBD1 (6 bases). From germline, CDR1 is ENHRY and CDR2 SYGVKD. CDR3 size: 14 residues. With 6 bases removed from V and 1 base from J, the gap between germline ends came to 7 bases. For the CDR3, the DNA is TGTGCCATCAGACAGGGTTCCTATAATTCACCCCTCCACTTT. It codes for CAIRQGSYNSPLHF.

The chain recombines TRBV7-9 with TRBJ1-3; D not resolved. Trimming removed 2 bases from V and 1 base from J, with 6 bases in between. There are 14 residues in the CDR3. The germline gives CDR1 SEHNR, CDR2 FQNEAQ (reference sequence). This CDR3 is CASSLYGSGNTIYF. In DNA form, the CDR3 reads TGTGCCAGCAGCTTATACGGGTCTGGAAACACCATATATTTT. Full variable domain (missing parts from reference TRBV7-9 and TRBJ1-3): DTGVSQNPRHKITKRGQNVTFRCDPISEHNRLYWYRQTLGQGPEFLTYFQNEAQLEKSRLLSDRFSAERPKGSFSTLEIQRTEQGDSAMYLCASSLYGSGNTIYFGEGSWLTVV.

The chain couples TRBV6-6 to TRBJ1-2, with 7 bases lining up with TRBD1. After removal of 6 bases from V and 0 bases from J, the junction contained 25 bases not matched to a gene. The CDR3 is 21 amino acids. Germline lookup yields CDR1 MNHNY and CDR2 SVGAGI (reference sequence). CDR3 DNA sequence: TGTGCCAGCAGCCCCCTGAGCGGGCGAGACAGGGTATTTTGGGCTAACTATGGCTACACCTTC. This gives the protein CASSPLSGRDRVFWANYGYTF.

V usage is TRBV28 and J usage is TRBJ1-2; the D is unclear. The CDR3 sequence is 12 residues long. V was clipped by 8 bases and J by 10 bases, with 17 bases between them. From germline, CDR1 is MDHEN and CDR2 SYDVKM. The DNA for the CDR3 is TGTGCCAGCGAACAAAGGGAGGGTTTCTACACCTTC. Residues: CASEQREGFYTF.

The chain is built from TRBV15 and TRBJ2-3, with 10 bases aligning to TRBD2. CDR1 and CDR2 from the germline V gene are LNHNV and YYDKDF (reference sequence). CDR3 size: 13 residues. Trimming cost V 8 bases and J 3 bases; bases outside gene matches: 2. The CDR3 region is CATGTSETDTQYF. CDR3 nucleotide sequence: TGTGCCACCGGGACTAGCGAAACAGATACGCAGTATTTT.

The V gene is TRBV11-3, the J gene TRBJ2-1; the match to TRBD2 covers 10 bases. The CDR3 length is 14 residues. V lost 5 bases, J lost 6 bases, and 4 bases stayed unmatched. CDR1 and CDR2 (germline): SGHNT, YENEEA. In nucleotides, the CDR3 is TGTGCCAGCAGCGGCAGCGGGGGGGGCAATGAGCAGTTCTTC. Protein sequence: CASSGSGGGNEQFF.

The chain is built from TRBV9 and TRBJ2-1, with a tentative D call TRBD1 (6 bases). This CDR3 has 16 residues. V was cut by 4 bases and J by 0 bases, with 14 bases left in between. CDR1 is SGDLS and CDR2 is YYNGEE in the germline V gene. The CDR3 DNA follows: TGTGCCAGCAGCCCAGGGGCATACACCTCCTACAATGAGCAGTTCTTC. It encodes CASSPGAYTSYNEQFF.

The chain is built from TRBV27 and TRBJ2-1; D may be TRBD1 (6 bases). Per the germline V gene, CDR1 is MNHEY and CDR2 is SMNVEV (reference sequence). Trimming took off 5 bases at V and 4 bases at J, with 12 bases between the two ends. This CDR3 has 14 residues. CDR3 amino acids: CASSRWTAYNEQFF. The CDR3, as DNA: TGTGCCAGCAGTCGTTGGACAGCTTACAATGAGCAGTTCTTC.

The chain couples TRBV7-2 to TRBJ2-6, with TRBD1 matching over 7 bases. This CDR3 contains 15 residues. Trimming removed 5 bases from V and 4 bases from J; junction bases left unmatched: 5. Looked up from germline, CDR1 is SGHTA and CDR2 is FQGNSA. CDR3 residues: CASSATGAGANVLTF. The CDR3 coding sequence is TGTGCCAGCAGCGCCACAGGGGCCGGGGCCAACGTCCTGACTTTC.

The table lists this clone with a count of one. This chain links TRBV2 with TRBJ1-1; D might be TRBD1 (5 bases). V was pared by 4 bases and J by 1 base, with 10 bases between. Germline CDR1 and CDR2: SNHLY and FYNNEI. There are 14 residues in the CDR3. For the CDR3, the DNA is TGTGCCAGCAGTGTTCGACAGCCGAACACTGAAGCTTTCTTT. Protein sequence: CASSVRQPNTEAFF.

This chain joins TRBV7-9 and TRBJ2-3; D gene unclear. Trimming removed 5 bases from V and 0 bases from J, with 9 bases in between. The V gene's germline CDR1 is SEHNR and CDR2 FQNEAQ (reference sequence). The CDR3 has 14 residues. The CDR3 DNA reads TGTGCCAGCAGCGCGGATACTAGCACAGATACGCAGTATTTT. The encoded protein is CASSADTSTDTQYF.

The chain has TRBV10-3 and TRBJ2-2; no firm D call. The CDR3 length is 17 residues. The V gene lost 0 bases and the J gene lost 0 bases, with 11 bases spanning the gap. The V gene's germline CDR1 is ENHRY and CDR2 SYGVKD. CDR3 loop: CAISESKGGTNTGELFF. As DNA, the CDR3 is TGTGCCATCAGTGAGTCGAAAGGCGGAACGAACACCGGGGAGCTGTTTTTT.